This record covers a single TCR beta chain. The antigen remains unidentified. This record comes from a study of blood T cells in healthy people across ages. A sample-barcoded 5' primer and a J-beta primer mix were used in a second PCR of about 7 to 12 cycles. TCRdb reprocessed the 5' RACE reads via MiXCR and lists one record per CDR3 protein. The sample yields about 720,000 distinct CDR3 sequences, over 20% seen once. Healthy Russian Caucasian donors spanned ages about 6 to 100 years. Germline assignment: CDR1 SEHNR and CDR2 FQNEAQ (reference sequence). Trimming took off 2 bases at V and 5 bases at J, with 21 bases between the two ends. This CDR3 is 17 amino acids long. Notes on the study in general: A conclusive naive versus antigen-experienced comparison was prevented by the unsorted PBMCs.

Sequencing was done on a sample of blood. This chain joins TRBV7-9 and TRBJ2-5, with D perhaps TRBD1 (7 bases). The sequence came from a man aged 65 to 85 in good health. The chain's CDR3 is CASSLRHQEGAKETQYF. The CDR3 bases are TGTGCCAGCAGCTTACGGCATCAGGAGGGGGCGAAGGAGACCCAGTACTTC.